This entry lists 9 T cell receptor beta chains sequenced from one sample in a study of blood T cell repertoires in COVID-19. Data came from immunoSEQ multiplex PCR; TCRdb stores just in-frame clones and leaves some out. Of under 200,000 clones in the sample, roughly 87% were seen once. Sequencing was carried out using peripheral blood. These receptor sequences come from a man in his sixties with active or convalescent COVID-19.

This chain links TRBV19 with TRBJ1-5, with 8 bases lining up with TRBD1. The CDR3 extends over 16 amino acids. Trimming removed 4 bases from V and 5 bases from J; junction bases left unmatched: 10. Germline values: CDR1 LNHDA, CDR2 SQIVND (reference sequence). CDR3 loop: CASSTPDRVVDQPQHF. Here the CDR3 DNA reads TGTGCCAGTAGTACGCCGGACAGGGTCGTCGATCAGCCCCAGCATTTT.

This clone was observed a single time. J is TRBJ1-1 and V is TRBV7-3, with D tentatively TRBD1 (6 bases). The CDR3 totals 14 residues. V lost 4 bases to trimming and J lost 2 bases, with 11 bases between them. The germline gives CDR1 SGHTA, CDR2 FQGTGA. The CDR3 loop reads CASSSGALNTEAFF. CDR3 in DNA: TGTGCCAGCAGCTCAGGGGCTTTAAACACTGAAGCTTTCTTT.

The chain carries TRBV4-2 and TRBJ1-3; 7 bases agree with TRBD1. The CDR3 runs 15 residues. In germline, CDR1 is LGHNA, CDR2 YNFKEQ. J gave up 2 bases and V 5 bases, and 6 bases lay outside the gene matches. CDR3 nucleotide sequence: TGTGCCAGCAGCGCTACAGGGGAGACTGGAAACACCATATATTTT. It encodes CASSATGETGNTIYF.

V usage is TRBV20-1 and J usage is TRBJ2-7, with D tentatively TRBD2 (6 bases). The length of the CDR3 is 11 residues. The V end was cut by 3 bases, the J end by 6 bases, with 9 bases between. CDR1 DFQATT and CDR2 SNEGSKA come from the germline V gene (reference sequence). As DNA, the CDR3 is TGCAGTGCTAGGGGTAGCGGCGAGCAGTACTTC. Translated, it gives CSARGSGEQYF.

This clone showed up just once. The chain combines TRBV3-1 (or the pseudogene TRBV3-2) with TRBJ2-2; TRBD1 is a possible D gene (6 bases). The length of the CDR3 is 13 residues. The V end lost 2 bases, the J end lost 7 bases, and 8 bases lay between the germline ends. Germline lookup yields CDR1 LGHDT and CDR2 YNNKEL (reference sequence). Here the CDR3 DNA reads TGTGCCAGCAGCCAAACAGGGAACGGGGAGCTGTTTTTT. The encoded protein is CASSQTGNGELFF.

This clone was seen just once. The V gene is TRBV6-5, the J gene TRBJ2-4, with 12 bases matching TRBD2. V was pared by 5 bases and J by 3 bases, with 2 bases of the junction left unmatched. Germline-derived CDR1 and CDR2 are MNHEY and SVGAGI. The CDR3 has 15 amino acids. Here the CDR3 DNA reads TGTGCCAGCAGTCCACTAGCGGGGGGCAAAAACATTCAGTACTTC. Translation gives CASSPLAGGKNIQYF.

In DNA form, the CDR3 reads TGTGCCAGCAGCTCCCACAGTAGTTTTAACGCCGGGGAGCTGTTTTTT. Translation gives CASSSHSSFNAGELFF. The rearrangement joins TRBV7-6 to TRBJ2-2; no clear D. Trimming removed 4 bases at V and 6 bases at J, with 18 bases between. This CDR3 is built from 16 residues. Germline CDR1 is SGHVS and CDR2 is FNYEAQ.

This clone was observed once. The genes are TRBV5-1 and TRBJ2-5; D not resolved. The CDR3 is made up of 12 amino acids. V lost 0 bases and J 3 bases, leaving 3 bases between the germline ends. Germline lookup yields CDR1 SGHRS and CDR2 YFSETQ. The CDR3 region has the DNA TGCGCCAGCAGCTTGGCCGAAGAGACCCAGTACTTC. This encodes CASSLAEETQYF.

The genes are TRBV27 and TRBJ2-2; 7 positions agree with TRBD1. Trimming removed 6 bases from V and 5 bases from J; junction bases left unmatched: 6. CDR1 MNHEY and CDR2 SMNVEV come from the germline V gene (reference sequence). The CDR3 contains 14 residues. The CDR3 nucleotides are TGTGCCAGCAGCTCCACAGGGGCAACCGGGGAGCTGTTTTTT. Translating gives CASSSTGATGELFF.